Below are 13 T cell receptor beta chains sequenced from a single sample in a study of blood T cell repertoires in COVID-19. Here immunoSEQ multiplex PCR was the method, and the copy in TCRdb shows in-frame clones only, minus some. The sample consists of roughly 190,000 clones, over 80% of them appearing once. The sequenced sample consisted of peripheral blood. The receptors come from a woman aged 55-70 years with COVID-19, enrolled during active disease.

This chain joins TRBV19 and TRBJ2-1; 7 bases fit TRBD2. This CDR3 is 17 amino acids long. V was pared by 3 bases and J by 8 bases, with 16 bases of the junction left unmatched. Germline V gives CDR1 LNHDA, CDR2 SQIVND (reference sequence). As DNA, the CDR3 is TGTGCCAGTAGTATTCAGCTTGGGCGGGAGTTCGTCGATGAGCAGTTCTTC. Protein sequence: CASSIQLGREFVDEQFF.

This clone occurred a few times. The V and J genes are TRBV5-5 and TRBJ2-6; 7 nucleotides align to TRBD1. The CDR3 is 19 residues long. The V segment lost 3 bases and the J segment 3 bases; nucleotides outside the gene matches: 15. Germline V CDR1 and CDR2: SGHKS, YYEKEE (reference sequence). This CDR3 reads CASSSTPQGGGYGANVLTF. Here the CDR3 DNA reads TGTGCCAGCAGCTCGACACCCCAAGGGGGCGGATATGGGGCCAACGTCCTGACTTTC.

CDR3 DNA: TGCGCCAGCAGCTATAACAGGGGACCGAATGAAAAACTGTTTTTT. Translating gives CASSYNRGPNEKLFF. This chain joins TRBV5-1 and TRBJ1-4, with 7 bases lining up with TRBD1. Germline V CDR1 and CDR2: SGHRS, YFSETQ. The CDR3 is 15 residues long. The J segment lost 5 bases and the V segment lost 3 bases, leaving 7 bases of the junction unmatched.

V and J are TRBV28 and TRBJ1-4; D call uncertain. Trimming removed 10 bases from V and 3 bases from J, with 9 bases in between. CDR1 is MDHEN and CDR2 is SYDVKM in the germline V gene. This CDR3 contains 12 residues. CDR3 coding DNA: TGTGCCACCCAGGTCTCTAATGAAAAACTGTTTTTT. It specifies CATQVSNEKLFF. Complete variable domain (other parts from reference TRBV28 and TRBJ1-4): DVKVTQSSRYLVKRTGEKVFLECVQDMDHENMFWYRQDPGLGLRLIYFSYDVKMKEKGDIPEGYSVSREKKERFSLILESASTNQTSMYLCATQVSNEKLFFGSGTQLSVL.

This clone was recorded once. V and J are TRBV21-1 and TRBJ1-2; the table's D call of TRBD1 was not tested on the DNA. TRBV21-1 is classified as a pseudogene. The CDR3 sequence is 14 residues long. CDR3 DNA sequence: TGTGCCAGCAGCCAGAAACCGGGACAAAGCGGCTACACCTTC. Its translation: CASSQKPGQSGYTF.

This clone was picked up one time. The DNA of the CDR3 is TGCGCCAGCAGCTTTGGGGCCCCGTACTCCGGGGAGCTGTTTTTT. Translated: CASSFGAPYSGELFF. This chain links TRBV5-1 with TRBJ2-2; possibly TRBD1 for D (5 bases). Germline V lookup: CDR1 SGHRS, CDR2 YFSETQ. The CDR3 totals 15 residues. The V and J ends lost 2 bases and 6 bases respectively, with 14 bases between them.

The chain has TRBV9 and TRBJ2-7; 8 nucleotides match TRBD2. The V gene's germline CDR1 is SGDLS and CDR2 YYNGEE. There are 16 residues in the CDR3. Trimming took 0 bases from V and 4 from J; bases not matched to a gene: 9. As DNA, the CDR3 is TGTGCCAGCAGCGTAGCCCCGGGAGGGGCTGGGTACGAGCAGTACTTC. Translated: CASSVAPGGAGYEQYF.

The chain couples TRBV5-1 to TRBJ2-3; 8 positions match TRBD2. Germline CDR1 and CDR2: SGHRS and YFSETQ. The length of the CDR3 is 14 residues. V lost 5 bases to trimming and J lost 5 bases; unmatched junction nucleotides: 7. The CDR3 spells CASRDRGGRDTQYF. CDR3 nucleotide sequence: TGCGCCAGCAGAGATCGGGGGGGAAGAGATACGCAGTATTTT.

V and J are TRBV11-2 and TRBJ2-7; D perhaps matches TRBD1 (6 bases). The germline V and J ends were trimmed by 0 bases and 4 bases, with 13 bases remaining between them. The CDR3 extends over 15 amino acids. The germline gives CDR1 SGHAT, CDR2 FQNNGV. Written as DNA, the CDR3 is TGTGCCAGCAGCTTAGAACAGGGACCTACATACGAGCAGTACGTC. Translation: CASSLEQGPTYEQYV.

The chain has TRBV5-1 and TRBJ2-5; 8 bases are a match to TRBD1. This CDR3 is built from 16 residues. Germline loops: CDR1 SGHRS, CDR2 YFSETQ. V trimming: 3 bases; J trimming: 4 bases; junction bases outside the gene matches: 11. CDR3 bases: TGCGCCAGCAGCTCGGGACAGGCCACCTCGGGAGAGACCCAGTACTTC. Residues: CASSSGQATSGETQYF.

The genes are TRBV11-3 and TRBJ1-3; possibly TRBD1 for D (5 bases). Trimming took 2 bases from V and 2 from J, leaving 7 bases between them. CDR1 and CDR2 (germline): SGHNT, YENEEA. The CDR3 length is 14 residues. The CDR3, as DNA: TGTGCCAGCAGCTTAAAGGGGCCTGGAAACACCATATATTTT. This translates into CASSLKGPGNTIYF.

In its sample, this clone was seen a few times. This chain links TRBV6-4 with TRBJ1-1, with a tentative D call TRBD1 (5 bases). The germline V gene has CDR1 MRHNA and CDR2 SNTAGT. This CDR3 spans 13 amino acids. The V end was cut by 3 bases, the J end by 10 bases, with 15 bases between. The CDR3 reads CASSEGLGRRAFF. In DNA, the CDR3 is TGTGCCAGCAGTGAGGGGCTAGGACGTCGAGCTTTCTTT.

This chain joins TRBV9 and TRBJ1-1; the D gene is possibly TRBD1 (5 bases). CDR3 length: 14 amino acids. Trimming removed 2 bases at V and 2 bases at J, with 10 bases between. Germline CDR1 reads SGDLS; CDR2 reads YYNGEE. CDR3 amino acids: CASSVGPVNTEAFF. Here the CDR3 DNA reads TGTGCCAGCAGCGTGGGGCCAGTAAACACTGAAGCTTTCTTT. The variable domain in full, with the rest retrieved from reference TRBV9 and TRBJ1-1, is DSGVTQTPKHLITATGQRVTLRCSPRSGDLSVYWYQQSLDQGLQFLIQYYNGEERAKGNILERFSAQQFPDLHSELNLSSLELGDSALYFCASSVGPVNTEAFFGQGTRLTVV.